This T cell receptor (beta chain) is drawn from a study of shared clonotypes between healthy human individuals. Findings of the study overall: Large sequencing depth failed to make sorted-subset sequencing complete, rarefaction showed. Among the subsets, naive ones generally showed larger estimated richness than memory ones.

Profiled with immunoSEQ multiplex PCR; TCRdb holds only in-frame clones, not every one. The sample contains under 2,000,000 clones, less than 95% of which appear only once. CD45RO-negative CD8 cells positively selected for CCR7 made up the naive population, which excluded terminally differentiated effector memory CD45RA+ cells. With regard to this clone: The antigen remains unidentified.

Material: naive CD8+ T cells sorted from blood. This receptor was taken from a man aged 18 to 30 in good health.

The CDR3 here is CASSEGAEQYF. The DNA for the CDR3 is TGCGCCAGCTCCGAGGGTGCCGAGCAGTACTTC. This chain connects TRBV5-1 to TRBJ2-7, with D perhaps TRBD2 (5 bases). V was clipped by 7 bases and J by 6 bases, with 11 bases between them. Germline V gene lookup returns CDR1 SGHRS and CDR2 YFSETQ. CDR3 length: 11 residues.